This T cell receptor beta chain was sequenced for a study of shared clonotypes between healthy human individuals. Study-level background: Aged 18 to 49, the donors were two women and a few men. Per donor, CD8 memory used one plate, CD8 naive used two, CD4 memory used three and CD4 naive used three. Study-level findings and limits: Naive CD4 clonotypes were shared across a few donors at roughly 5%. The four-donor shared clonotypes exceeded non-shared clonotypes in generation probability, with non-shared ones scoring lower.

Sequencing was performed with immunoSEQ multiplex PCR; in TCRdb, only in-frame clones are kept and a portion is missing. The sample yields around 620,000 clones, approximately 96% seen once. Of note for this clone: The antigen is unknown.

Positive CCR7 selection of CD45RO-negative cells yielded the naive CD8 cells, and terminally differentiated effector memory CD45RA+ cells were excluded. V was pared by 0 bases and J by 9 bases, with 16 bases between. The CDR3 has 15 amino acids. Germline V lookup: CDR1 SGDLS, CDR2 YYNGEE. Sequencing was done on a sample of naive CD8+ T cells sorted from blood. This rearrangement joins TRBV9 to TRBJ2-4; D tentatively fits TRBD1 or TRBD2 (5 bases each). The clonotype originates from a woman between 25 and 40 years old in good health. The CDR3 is CASSVGAGADGIQYF. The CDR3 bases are TGTGCCAGCAGCGTAGGGGCCGGGGCTGATGGCATTCAGTACTTC.